Listed here is a single T cell receptor beta chain. What it binds is unknown. Germline CDR1 DFQATT, CDR2 SNEGSKA (reference sequence). V lost 6 bases, J lost 8 bases, and 9 bases stayed unmatched. The CDR3 contains 13 residues. The authors incorporated unique molecular identifiers into the TCR beta cDNA libraries. TCRdb re-derived calls from the PCR reads in MiXCR, one entry per CDR3 protein. The profile covers roughly 800,000 distinct CDR3 sequences, with 46% appearing a single time and approximately 5% taken by the ten largest. This entry belongs to a study of post-analysis software for immune sequencing data. Findings and limits, study-wide: In patients, TRBV5-6, TRBV5-1 and TRBV20-1 belonged to roughly five TRBV segments found more frequently than in controls. By F measure, samples from a shared preparation batch strongly co-clustered.

Sequencing was done on a sample of blood. The receptor was isolated from a girl aged 10 to 17 with multiple sclerosis. The chain joins TRBV20-1 to TRBJ1-4; 7 nucleotides line up with TRBD1. The CDR3 here is CSAPDRAAEKLFF. CDR3 nucleotide sequence: TGCAGTGCCCCTGACAGGGCGGCGGAAAAACTGTTTTTT.